This TCR beta chain was retrieved from a study of post-analysis software for immune sequencing data. Study-wide background: Both relapsing-remitting and secondary progressive multiple sclerosis featured among the disease courses, as did progressive-relapsing multiple sclerosis.

Unique molecular identifiers were present in the TCR beta cDNA libraries. MiXCR, run by TCRdb on the PCR reads, gives a single entry per CDR3 protein. The repertoire consists of 350,000 to 450,000 distinct CDR3 sequences, with roughly 38% occurring once and the leading ten covering approximately 7.1%. Study results and caveats: Patients carried five TRBV segments more frequently than controls did, and TRBV5-6, TRBV5-1 and TRBV20-1 were among them. The study found significantly lower normalized Chao1 diversity in multiple sclerosis patients than in controls.

This clonotype was observed a few times. The antigen remains undetermined. The CDR3 has 13 residues. V was pared by 7 bases and J by 3 bases, with 12 bases between. Germline V gene sequence: CDR1 SQVTM, CDR2 ANQGSEA. The V and J genes are TRBV29-1 and TRBJ2-2, with D unresolved. The receptor comes from a girl aged 2-10 years with multiple sclerosis. Input material: blood. The CDR3 region is CSAAPFYTGELFF. The CDR3 nucleotides read TGCAGCGCCGCCCCCTTTTACACCGGGGAGCTGTTTTTT.